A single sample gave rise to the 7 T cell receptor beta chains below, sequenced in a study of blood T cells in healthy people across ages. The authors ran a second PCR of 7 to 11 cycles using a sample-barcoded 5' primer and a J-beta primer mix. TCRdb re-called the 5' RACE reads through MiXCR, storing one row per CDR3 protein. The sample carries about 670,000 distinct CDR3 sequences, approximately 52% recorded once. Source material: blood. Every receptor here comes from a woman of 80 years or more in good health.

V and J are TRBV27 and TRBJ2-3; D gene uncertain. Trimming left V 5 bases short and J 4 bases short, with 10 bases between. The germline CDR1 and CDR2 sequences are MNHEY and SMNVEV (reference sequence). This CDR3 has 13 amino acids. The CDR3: CASSLKIADTQYF. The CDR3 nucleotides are TGTGCCAGCAGTCTAAAAATAGCAGATACGCAGTATTTT.

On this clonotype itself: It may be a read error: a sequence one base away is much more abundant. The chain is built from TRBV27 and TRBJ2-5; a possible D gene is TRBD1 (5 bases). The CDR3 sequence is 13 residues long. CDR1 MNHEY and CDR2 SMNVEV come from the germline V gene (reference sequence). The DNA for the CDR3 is TGTGCCAGCAGGTTATTTGGGGCGAATGAGCAGTACTTC. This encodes CASRLFGANEQYF.

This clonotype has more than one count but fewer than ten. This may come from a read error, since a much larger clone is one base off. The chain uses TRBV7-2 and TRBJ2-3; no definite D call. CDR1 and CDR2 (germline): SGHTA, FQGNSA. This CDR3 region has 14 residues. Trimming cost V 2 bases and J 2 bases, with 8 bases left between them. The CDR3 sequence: CASSLRRHTDTQYF. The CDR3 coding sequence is TGTGCCAGCAGCTTAAGACGGCACACAGATACGCAGTATTTT.

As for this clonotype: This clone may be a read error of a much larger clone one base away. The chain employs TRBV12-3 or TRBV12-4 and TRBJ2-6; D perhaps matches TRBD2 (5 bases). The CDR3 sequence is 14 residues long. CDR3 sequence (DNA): TGTGCCAGCCATGCGGCGGGCACCGCCAACGTCTTGACTTTC. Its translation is CASHAAGTANVLTF.

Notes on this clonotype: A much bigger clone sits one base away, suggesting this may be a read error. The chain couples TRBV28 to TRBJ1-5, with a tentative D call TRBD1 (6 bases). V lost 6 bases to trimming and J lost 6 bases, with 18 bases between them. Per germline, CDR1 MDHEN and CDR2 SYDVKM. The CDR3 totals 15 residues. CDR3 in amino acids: CASSPVGAGSQPQHF. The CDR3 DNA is TGTGCCAGCAGCCCCGTGGGGGCGGGCAGTCAGCCCCAGCATTTT.

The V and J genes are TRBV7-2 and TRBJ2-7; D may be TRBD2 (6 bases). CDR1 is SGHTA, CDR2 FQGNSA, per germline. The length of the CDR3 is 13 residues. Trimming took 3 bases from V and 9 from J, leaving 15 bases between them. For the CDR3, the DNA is TGTGCCAGCAGCTTGTTGACTAGTACGGTGCAGTACTTC. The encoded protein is CASSLLTSTVQYF.

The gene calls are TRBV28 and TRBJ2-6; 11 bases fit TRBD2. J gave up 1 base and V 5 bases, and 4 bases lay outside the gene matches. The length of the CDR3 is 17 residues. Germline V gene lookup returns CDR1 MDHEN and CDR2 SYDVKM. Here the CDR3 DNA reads TGTGCCAGCAGTACCGGGACTAGCGGTTCTGGGGCCAACGTCCTGACTTTC. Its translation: CASSTGTSGSGANVLTF.